The present T cell receptor beta chain was sequenced within a study of control samples from healthy donors and cancer patients. Method: immunoSEQ multiplex PCR; TCRdb's copy keeps in-frame clones and lacks some. Of around 33,000 clones listed, 85% to 90% were seen once; the top ten hold roughly 1.5%. This CDR3 region has 14 residues. The V gene's germline CDR1 is SGHTA and CDR2 FQGTGA. Deletions cut 5 bases from V and 8 bases from J, with 18 bases between. This sequence was found in a woman in her thirties or forties with lung cancer. Specimen: PBMCs. V gene TRBV7-3 combines with J gene TRBJ1-2; D not certain. The DNA of the CDR3 is TGTGCCAGCAGCGTCGGTGTGGGAGGGCACGGCTACACCTTC. This codes for CASSVGVGGHGYTF.